The 27 T cell receptor beta chains below come from one sample, sequenced in a study of relationships among human T cell subsets. Semiquantitative ARM-PCR amplified T cell receptor alpha and beta CDR3 regions from mRNA. Tagged nested gene-specific primers were used first, then communal superprimers amplified exponentially. From the multiplex PCR reads, TCRdb called clonotypes with MiXCR, one entry per CDR3 protein. This sample has approximately 15,000 distinct CDR3 sequences, with around two thirds found just once. Sequencing was done on a sample of total T cells sorted from blood. These receptors all stem from a man aged 40-55 years in good health.

The chain carries TRBV7-3 and TRBJ2-5; 10 nucleotides agree with TRBD1. CDR1 is SGHTA, CDR2 FQGTGA, per germline. With 4 bases clipped from V and 5 bases from J, the junction kept 4 bases outside the gene matches. The CDR3 is 14 residues long. CDR3 sequence: CASSSTGGLETQYF. The CDR3 bases are TGTGCCAGCAGCTCGACAGGGGGCTTGGAGACCCAGTACTTC.

This clonotype was observed a few times. The rearrangement uses TRBV5-1 and TRBJ2-5, with TRBD1 matching 7 bases. V lost 4 bases to trimming and J lost 7 bases; unmatched junction nucleotides: 7. The CDR3 contains 13 residues. Germline CDR1 reads SGHRS; CDR2 reads YFSETQ. The CDR3 nucleotides are TGCGCCAGCAGCGCAGGACAGGAAGGGACCCAGTACTTC. Its protein product is CASSAGQEGTQYF. Complete variable domain (other parts from reference TRBV5-1 and TRBJ2-5): KAGVTQTPRYLIKTRGQQVTLSCSPISGHRSVSWYQQTPGQGLQFLFEYFSETQRNKGNFPGRFSGRQFSNSRSEMNVSTLELGDSALYLCASSAGQEGTQYFGPGTRLLVL.

The sample holds a few counts of this clonotype. The chain employs TRBV11-2 and TRBJ2-7; D is perhaps TRBD1 (6 bases). This CDR3 is built from 15 residues. Germline values: CDR1 SGHAT, CDR2 FQNNGV. Trimming pared 5 bases from V and 0 bases from J, leaving 14 bases between. CDR3 loop: CASSLQGQLSYEQYF. In nucleotides, the CDR3 is TGTGCCAGCAGCCTCCAGGGGCAGCTCTCCTACGAGCAGTACTTC.

Here the CDR3 reads CASTPNRAPYGYTF. In DNA, the CDR3 is TGTGCCAGTACCCCGAACAGGGCCCCCTATGGCTACACCTTC. The chain employs TRBV19 and TRBJ1-2; weak D call: TRBD1 (6 bases). There are 14 residues in the CDR3. The V gene's germline CDR1 is LNHDA and CDR2 SQIVND (reference sequence). V gave up 7 bases and J gave up 4 bases, with 16 bases separating them.

The chain recombines TRBV29-1 with TRBJ1-1, with D uncertain. The germline V and J ends were trimmed by 5 bases and 1 base, with 8 bases remaining between them. The CDR3 loop spans 12 amino acids. From germline, CDR1 is SQVTM and CDR2 ANQGSEA. CDR3 loop: CSVLGPNTEAFF. The CDR3 DNA sequence: TGCAGCGTTCTCGGGCCGAACACTGAAGCTTTCTTT.

The chain uses TRBV20-1 and TRBJ2-7; 7 bases match TRBD2. Trimming at V came to 6 bases and at J to 2 bases, leaving 13 bases not matched to a gene. CDR1 and CDR2 (germline): DFQATT, SNEGSKA (reference sequence). The CDR3 covers 15 residues. The CDR3 DNA follows: TGCAGTGCCAAATCACGCTCGCTAGCGGCCTACGAGCAGTACTTC. Residues: CSAKSRSLAAYEQYF.

The chain links TRBV30 to TRBJ2-2; D possibly matches TRBD1 or TRBD2 (5 bases each). V lost 7 bases and J lost 1, with 13 bases in between. The CDR3 is 14 residues long. Germline V gene sequence: CDR1 GTSNPN, CDR2 SVGIG (reference sequence). CDR3 coding DNA: TGTGCCTTAACGGGGCAGGGGAACACCGGGGAGCTGTTTTTT. Residues: CALTGQGNTGELFF. Full variable domain (outside the CDR3, taken from reference TRBV30 and TRBJ2-2): SQTIHQWPATLVQPVGSPLSLECTVEGTSNPNLYWYRQAAGRGLQLLFYSVGIGQISSEVPQNLSASRPQDRQFILSSKKLLLSDSGFYLCALTGQGNTGELFFGEGSRLTVL.

The chain couples TRBV27 to TRBJ2-1; 7 nucleotides match TRBD1. The germline CDR1 and CDR2 sequences are MNHEY and SMNVEV (reference sequence). V was clipped by 2 bases and J by 9 bases; unmatched bases: 10. The CDR3 is 15 residues long. CDR3 sequence (DNA): TGTGCCAGCAGTTTAGGTCAGGGGGTCCTGGGTGAGCAGTTCTTC. As protein: CASSLGQGVLGEQFF.

This clonotype was recorded a few times. The chain uses TRBV5-6 and TRBJ2-1, with D tentatively TRBD1 (5 bases). Germline CDR1 SGHDT, CDR2 YYEEEE. V was cut by 6 bases and J by 6 bases, with 7 bases left in between. There are 11 residues in the CDR3. The CDR3 region has the DNA TGTGCCAGCATCCAGGGCAATGAGCAGTTCTTC. It encodes CASIQGNEQFF.

The chain joins TRBV19 to TRBJ2-1; 11 nucleotides agree with TRBD2. Germline V gene sequence: CDR1 LNHDA, CDR2 SQIVND (reference sequence). The trim removed 8 bases at V and 1 base at J, leaving 1 base unmatched. The CDR3 is 14 amino acids. The CDR3 reads CASLAGGSYNEQFF. Here the CDR3 DNA reads TGTGCCAGTCTAGCGGGAGGATCCTACAATGAGCAGTTCTTC.

The rearrangement uses TRBV28 and TRBJ2-7; weak D call: TRBD1 (6 bases). Germline lookup yields CDR1 MDHEN and CDR2 SYDVKM. The CDR3 totals 13 residues. V gave up 6 bases and J gave up 3 bases, with 12 bases separating them. CDR3 protein: CASSPTDSYEQYF. DNA of the CDR3: TGTGCCAGCAGCCCCACGGACAGCTACGAGCAGTACTTC.

This sequence joins TRBV6-6 and TRBJ2-3, with a possible D match to TRBD1 (6 bases). CDR1 and CDR2 (germline): MNHNY, SVGAGI (reference sequence). The CDR3 is 14 amino acids. Between the trimmed V and J ends, which lost 6 bases and 0 bases, there was a span of 10 bases. CDR3 in DNA: TGTGCCAGCAGACAGGGACAAAGCACAGATACGCAGTATTTT. Its translation is CASRQGQSTDTQYF.

This chain joins TRBV11-2 and TRBJ2-3, with 8 positions matching TRBD1. The CDR3 is made up of 12 amino acids. The J segment lost 6 bases and the V segment lost 5 bases, leaving 1 base of the junction unmatched. Germline V CDR1 and CDR2: SGHAT, FQNNGV. CDR3 in DNA: TGTGCCAGCAGCCCAGGGGGCGATACGCAGTATTTT. This sequence encodes CASSPGGDTQYF.

A few counts support this clonotype. The chain links TRBV10-2 to TRBJ2-3; D possibly corresponds to TRBD2 (6 bases). V gave up 0 bases and J gave up 9 bases, with 10 bases separating them. CDR1 is WSHSY, CDR2 SAAADI, per germline. The CDR3 extends over 13 amino acids. CDR3 DNA: TGCGCCAGCAGTGAGTCGTTAGGACTAACGCAGTATTTT. Amino acid sequence: CASSESLGLTQYF.

The V call is TRBV29-1, the J call TRBJ1-2, with a possible D match to TRBD1 (6 bases). Germline values: CDR1 SQVTM, CDR2 ANQGSEA. The CDR3 sequence is 15 residues long. The V and J ends lost 6 bases and 2 bases respectively, with 19 bases between them. The CDR3 here is CSVSTGPSSNYGYTF. CDR3 nucleotide sequence: TGCAGCGTCTCGACAGGTCCCTCTTCCAACTATGGCTACACCTTC.

This chain connects TRBV28 to TRBJ2-7; 8 positions match TRBD1. The CDR3 is 11 amino acids. The ends lost 7 bases at V and 9 bases at J; junction bases unmatched: 5. Per germline, CDR1 MDHEN and CDR2 SYDVKM. CDR3 nucleotide sequence: TGTGCCAGCACAGGGGGCCTCGGGCAGTACTTC. As protein: CASTGGLGQYF.

The genes are TRBV20-1 and TRBJ2-7; D unclear. The CDR3 extends over 14 amino acids. CDR1 and CDR2 from the germline V gene are DFQATT and SNEGSKA (reference sequence). V shed 4 bases and J shed 3 bases, with 16 bases lying between them. CDR3 sequence (DNA): TGCAGTGCTACCGGTCGACTCGACCTCTACGAGCAGTACTTC. Translation gives CSATGRLDLYEQYF.

The chain is built from TRBV2 and TRBJ1-5; D might be TRBD1 (5 bases). Trimming shortened V by 4 bases and J by 5 bases, and 12 bases separated the two germline ends. CDR1 is SNHLY, CDR2 FYNNEI, per germline. This CDR3 has 14 amino acids. The CDR3 nucleotides are TGTGCCAGCAGTGGGGGGAATAGGCATCAGCCCCAGCATTTT. Its translation: CASSGGNRHQPQHF.

V and J are TRBV12-3 or TRBV12-4 and TRBJ1-2; the match to TRBD1 covers 7 bases. The CDR3 spans 12 residues. J lost 10 bases, V lost 5 bases, and 7 bases had no gene match. In nucleotides, the CDR3 is TGTGCCAGCAGTCCAAGACAGGGTGCCTACACCTTC. Amino acids: CASSPRQGAYTF.

The chain is built from TRBV14 and TRBJ2-3; D unresolved. The germline V and J ends were trimmed by 4 bases and 6 bases, with 11 bases remaining between them. The CDR3 covers 13 residues. Germline V gives CDR1 SGHDN, CDR2 FVKESK. CDR3 protein: CASSRRPRDTQYF. In DNA, the CDR3 is TGTGCCAGCAGCCGCCGCCCTAGGGATACGCAGTATTTT.

This rearrangement joins TRBV10-3 to TRBJ2-5, with D uncertain. In germline, CDR1 is ENHRY, CDR2 SYGVKD. Deletions cut 2 bases from V and 4 bases from J, with 8 bases between. The CDR3 contains 13 residues. CDR3 coding DNA: TGTGCCATCAGTGAGGGGTATGGAGAGACCCAGTACTTC. This sequence encodes CAISEGYGETQYF.

The J gene is TRBJ2-1, the V gene TRBV20-1, with a tentative D call TRBD2 (5 bases). Germline CDR1 DFQATT, CDR2 SNEGSKA (reference sequence). The CDR3 extends over 13 amino acids. The V and J ends lost 3 bases and 7 bases respectively, with 13 bases between them. The CDR3 region is CSASGRTANEQFF. In DNA form, the CDR3 reads TGCAGTGCTAGTGGTAGGACTGCTAATGAGCAGTTCTTC.

The chain combines TRBV27 with TRBJ1-5; D is uncertain. The CDR3 runs 15 residues. V was clipped by 7 bases and J by 1 base, with 14 bases between them. Germline V gene data show CDR1 as MNHEY and CDR2 as SMNVEV (reference sequence). The CDR3 bases are TGTGCCAGCATGTATACCGGGGTCAGCAATCAGCCCCAGCATTTT. Residues: CASMYTGVSNQPQHF.

The chain recombines TRBV29-1 with TRBJ2-1, with TRBD2 identical over 8 bases. V lost 4 bases and J lost 6; bases outside the gene matches: 14. Germline V gene data show CDR1 as SQVTM and CDR2 as ANQGSEA. CDR3 size: 16 residues. CDR3 sequence reads: CSVVSFREGPLNEQFF. The CDR3 DNA reads TGCAGCGTTGTATCATTTCGGGAGGGACCCCTCAATGAGCAGTTCTTC.

The genes are TRBV2 and TRBJ2-1; 9 nucleotides align to TRBD2. The germline CDR1 and CDR2 sequences are SNHLY and FYNNEI. V lost 11 bases to trimming and J lost 9 bases; unmatched junction nucleotides: 11. The CDR3 runs to 13 residues. The CDR3 DNA follows: TGTGCCCGCGGGGCTAGCGGGGTTGCTGAGCAGTTCTTC. It codes for CARGASGVAEQFF.

This rearrangement joins TRBV5-5 to TRBJ1-6; D is ambiguous. Germline V gene lookup returns CDR1 SGHKS and CDR2 YYEKEE (reference sequence). The CDR3 sequence is 17 residues long. Trimming left V 1 base short and J 0 bases short, with 11 bases between. The CDR3, as DNA: TGTGCCAGCAGCTTGCAAAGCCTAAGCTCCTATAATTCACCCCTCCACTTT. Encoded protein: CASSLQSLSSYNSPLHF.

About this clonotype: Lacking the conserved final phenylalanine or tryptophan, this CDR3 likely reflects a read error. The V gene is TRBV14, the J gene TRBJ2-1, with D perhaps assigned TRBD1 or TRBD2 (6 bases each). V was shortened by 5 bases and J by 10 bases, with 15 bases between the two germline ends. This CDR3 has 13 residues. Germline-derived CDR1 and CDR2 are SGHDN and FVKESK. The CDR3 nucleotides are TGTGCCAGCAGCTCGGGACATGGGGGGGAGCAGTTCTCC. Protein: CASSSGHGGEQFS.